The rows below give T cell receptor beta chains drawn from one sample of a study of T cells in Graves' hyperthyroidism and ophthalmopathy. TCRdb passed the multiplex PCR reads through MiXCR, listing each CDR3 protein once. Here the sample spans hundreds of thousands of distinct CDR3 sequences, 14% to 15% being singletons. The sequencing input was blood. These receptors all come from a man aged 18-30 years with Graves' ophthalmopathy. Each CDR3 is given with its conserved first and last residue.

v_gene	j_gene	CDR3aa
TRBV12-3/TRBV12-4	TRBJ2-7	CASHPAGYLEQYF
TRBV15	TRBJ1-6	CATSKASYNSPLHF
TRBV5-6	TRBJ1-1	CASSLAQGVRRPNTEAFF
TRBV18	TRBJ1-2	CASSPNGSGGYTF
TRBV25-1	TRBJ1-4	CASNRQINEKLFF
TRBV12-3/TRBV12-4	TRBJ1-1	CASTSWTANTEAFF
TRBV7-2	TRBJ2-3	CATPQPTDTQYF
TRBV12-3/TRBV12-4	TRBJ2-7	CASKGTETLEQYF
TRBV27	TRBJ1-2	CASSPLGPTLNYGYTF
TRBV6-1	TRBJ1-5	CASRRDRGSVGFQPQHF
TRBV4-1	TRBJ2-5	CASSQASTSVQETQYF
TRBV24-1	TRBJ2-1	CATSDPRTSGGEQFF
TRBV5-1	TRBJ2-1	CASSLEVGEQFF
TRBV2	TRBJ1-6	CASSEGVADNSPLHF
TRBV7-2	TRBJ1-4	CASSPRPTGTNEKLFF
TRBV3-1	TRBJ2-3	CASSQSRQSSTDTQYF
TRBV13	TRBJ1-2	CASSPGLRDYGYTF
TRBV2	TRBJ2-3	CASSEQRNTDTQYF
TRBV7-9	TRBJ1-6	CASSLVEGGASPLHF
TRBV29-1	TRBJ2-7	CSVGDRGTYEQYF
TRBV3-1	TRBJ2-7	CASSTWDGGSSYEQYF
TRBV6-6	TRBJ1-2	CASSTRQGAGYGYTF
TRBV5-1	TRBJ1-2	CASSPDRGGGSYGYTF
TRBV9	TRBJ1-4	CASSVSDEKLFF
TRBV3-1	TRBJ2-7	CASSQDSGTGGYEQYF
TRBV19	TRBJ2-2	CASSGTNTGELFF
TRBV5-1	TRBJ1-5	CASSPEGPGGYSNQPQHF
TRBV5-5	TRBJ1-1	CASSSQGAHMNTEAFF
TRBV6-5	TRBJ2-3	CASSYRRGSTDTQYF
TRBV6-1	TRBJ1-3	CASSEMQASDTIYF
TRBV30	TRBJ2-2	CAWSWGPHTGELFF
TRBV10-3	TRBJ2-3	CAISTNRVAGSADTQYF
TRBV3-1	TRBJ2-5	CASSQQGGIAQYF
TRBV2	TRBJ2-1	CASNYRGLGTGNEQFF
TRBV20-1	TRBJ2-7	CSASLADSYEQYF
TRBV9	TRBJ2-1	CASSGLTSVNEQFF
TRBV2	TRBJ2-2	CASSDVVPELFF
TRBV13	TRBJ2-3	CASSSTGTSDTQYF
TRBV20-1	TRBJ2-1	CSARAGYNEQFF
TRBV6-1	TRBJ1-5	CASRGDQPQHF
TRBV19	TRBJ2-3	CASSLQTATDTQYF